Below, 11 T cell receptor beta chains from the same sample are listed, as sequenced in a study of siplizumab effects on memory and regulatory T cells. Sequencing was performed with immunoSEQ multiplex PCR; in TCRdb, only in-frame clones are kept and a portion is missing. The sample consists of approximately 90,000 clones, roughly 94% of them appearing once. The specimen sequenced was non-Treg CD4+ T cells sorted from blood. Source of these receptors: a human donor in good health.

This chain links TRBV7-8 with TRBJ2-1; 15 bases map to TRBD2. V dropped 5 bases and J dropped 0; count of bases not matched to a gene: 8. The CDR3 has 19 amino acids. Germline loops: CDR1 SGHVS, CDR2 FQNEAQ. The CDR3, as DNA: TGTGCCAGCAGCGCCTCGGGACTAGCGGGAGGAACCTCCTACAATGAGCAGTTCTTC. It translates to CASSASGLAGGTSYNEQFF.

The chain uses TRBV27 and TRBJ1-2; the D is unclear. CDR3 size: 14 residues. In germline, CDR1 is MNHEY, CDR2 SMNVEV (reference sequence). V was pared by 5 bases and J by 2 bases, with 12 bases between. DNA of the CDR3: TGTGCCAGCAGTACCACCCCACCCAACTATGGCTACACCTTC. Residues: CASSTTPPNYGYTF.

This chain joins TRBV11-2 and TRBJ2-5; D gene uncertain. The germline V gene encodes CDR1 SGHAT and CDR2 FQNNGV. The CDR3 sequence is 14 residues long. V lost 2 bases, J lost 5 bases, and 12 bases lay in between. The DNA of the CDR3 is TGTGCCAGCAGCTTATGGCATGTCCGGGAGACCCAGTACTTC. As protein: CASSLWHVRETQYF.

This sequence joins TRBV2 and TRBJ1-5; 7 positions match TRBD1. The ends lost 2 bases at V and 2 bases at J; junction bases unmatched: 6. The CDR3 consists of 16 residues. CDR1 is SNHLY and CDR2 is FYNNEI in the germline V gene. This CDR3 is CASSERQGIGNQPQHF. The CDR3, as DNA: TGTGCCAGCAGTGAACGACAGGGTATAGGCAATCAGCCCCAGCATTTT.

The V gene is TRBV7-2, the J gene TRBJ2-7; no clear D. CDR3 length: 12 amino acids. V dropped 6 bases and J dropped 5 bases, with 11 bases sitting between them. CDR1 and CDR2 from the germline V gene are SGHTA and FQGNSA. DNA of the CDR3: TGTGCCAGCAGGGGTAGTGGCGACGAGCAGTACTTC. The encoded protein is CASRGSGDEQYF.

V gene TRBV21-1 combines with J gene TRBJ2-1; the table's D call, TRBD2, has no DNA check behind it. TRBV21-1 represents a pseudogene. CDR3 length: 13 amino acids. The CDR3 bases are TGTGCCAGCCCCACTGGCGGGGGGTCTGAGCAGTTCTTC. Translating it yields CASPTGGGSEQFF.

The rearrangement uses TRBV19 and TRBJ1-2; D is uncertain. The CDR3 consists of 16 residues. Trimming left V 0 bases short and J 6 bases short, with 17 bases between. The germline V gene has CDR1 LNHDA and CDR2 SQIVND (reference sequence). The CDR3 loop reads CASSIDRFPGFDGYTF. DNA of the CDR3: TGTGCCAGTAGTATAGATCGGTTCCCAGGATTTGATGGCTACACCTTC.

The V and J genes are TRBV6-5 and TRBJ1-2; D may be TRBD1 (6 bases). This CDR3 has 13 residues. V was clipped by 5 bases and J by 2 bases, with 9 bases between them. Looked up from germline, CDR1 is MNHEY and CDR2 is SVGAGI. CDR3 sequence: CASSAGGNYGYTF. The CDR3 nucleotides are TGTGCCAGCAGTGCGGGGGGCAACTATGGCTACACCTTC.

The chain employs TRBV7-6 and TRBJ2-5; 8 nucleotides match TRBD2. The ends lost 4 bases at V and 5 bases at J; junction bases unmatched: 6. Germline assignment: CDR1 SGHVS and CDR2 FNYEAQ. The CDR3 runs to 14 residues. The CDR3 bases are TGTGCCAGCAGCTCAAGCGGGAGTCTGGAGACCCAGTACTTC. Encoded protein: CASSSSGSLETQYF.

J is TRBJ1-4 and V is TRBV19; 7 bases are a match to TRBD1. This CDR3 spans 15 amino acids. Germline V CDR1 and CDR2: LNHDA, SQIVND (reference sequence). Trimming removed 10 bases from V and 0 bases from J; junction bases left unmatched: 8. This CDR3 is CATQQDRATNEKLFF. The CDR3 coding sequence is TGTGCCACGCAGCAAGACAGGGCAACTAATGAAAAACTGTTTTTT. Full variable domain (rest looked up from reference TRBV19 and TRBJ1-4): DGGITQSPKYLFRKEGQNVTLSCEQNLNHDAMYWYRQDPGQGLRLIYYSQIVNDFQKGDIAEGYSVSREKKESFPLTVTSAQKNPTAFYLCATQQDRATNEKLFFGSGTQLSVL.

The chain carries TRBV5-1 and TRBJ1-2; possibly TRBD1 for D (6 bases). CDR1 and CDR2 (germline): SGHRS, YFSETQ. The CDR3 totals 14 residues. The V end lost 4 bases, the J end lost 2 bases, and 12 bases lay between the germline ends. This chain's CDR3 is CASSGPTGNYGYTF. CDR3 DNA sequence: TGCGCCAGCAGCGGGCCGACAGGAAACTATGGCTACACCTTC.